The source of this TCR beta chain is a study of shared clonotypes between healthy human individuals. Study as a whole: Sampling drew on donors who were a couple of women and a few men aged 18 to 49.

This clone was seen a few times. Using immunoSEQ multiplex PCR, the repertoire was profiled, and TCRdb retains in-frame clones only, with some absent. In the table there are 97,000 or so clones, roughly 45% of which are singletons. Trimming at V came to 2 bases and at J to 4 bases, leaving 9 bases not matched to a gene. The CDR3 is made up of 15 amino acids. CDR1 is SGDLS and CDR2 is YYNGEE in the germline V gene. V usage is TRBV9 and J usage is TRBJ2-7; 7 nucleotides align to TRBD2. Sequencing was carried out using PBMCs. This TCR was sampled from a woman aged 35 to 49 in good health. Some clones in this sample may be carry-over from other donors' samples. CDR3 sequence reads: CASSVSWEGLYEQYF. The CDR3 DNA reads TGTGCCAGCAGCGTTTCGTGGGAGGGACTGTACGAGCAGTACTTC.